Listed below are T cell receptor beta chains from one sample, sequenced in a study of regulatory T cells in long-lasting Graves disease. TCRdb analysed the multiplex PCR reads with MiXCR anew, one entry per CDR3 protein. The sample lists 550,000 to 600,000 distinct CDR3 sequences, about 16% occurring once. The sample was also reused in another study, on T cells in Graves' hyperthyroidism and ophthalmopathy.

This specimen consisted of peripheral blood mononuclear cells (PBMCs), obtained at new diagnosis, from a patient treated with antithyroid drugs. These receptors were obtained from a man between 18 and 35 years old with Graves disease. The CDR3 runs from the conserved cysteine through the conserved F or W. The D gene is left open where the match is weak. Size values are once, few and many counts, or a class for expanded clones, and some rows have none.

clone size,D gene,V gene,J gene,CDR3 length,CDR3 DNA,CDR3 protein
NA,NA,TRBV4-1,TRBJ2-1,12,TGCGCCAGCAGCCAAGTTGGAGACAGACGGTTCTTC,CASSQVGDRRFF
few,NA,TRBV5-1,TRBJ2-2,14,TGCGCCAGCAGCCCCTACGCCGGGGCCGGGGAGCTGTTTTTT,CASSPYAGAGELFF
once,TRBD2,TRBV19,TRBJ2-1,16,TGTGCCAGTAGTACGACTAGCGGGAGGATGAAAAATGAGCAGTTCTTC,CASSTTSGRMKNEQFF
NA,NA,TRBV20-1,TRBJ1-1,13,TGCAGTGCCCCCCGGGAGGGAGGGGCTGAAGCTTTCTTT,CSAPREGGAEAFF
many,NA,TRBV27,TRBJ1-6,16,TGTGCCAGCAGTTTATCTAGTGTGAACCGGGGATCACCCCTCCACTTT,CASSLSSVNRGSPLHF
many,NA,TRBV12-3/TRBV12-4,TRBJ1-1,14,TGTGCCAGCAGAGAAGGGCCGCTGAACACTGAAGCTTTCTTT,CASREGPLNTEAFF
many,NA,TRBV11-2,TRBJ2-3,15,TGTGCCAGCAGCCCACTGGGGACCGGGGGAGATACGCAGTATTTT,CASSPLGTGGDTQYF
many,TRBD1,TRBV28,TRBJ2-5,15,TGTGCCAGCGGACCCAGCGGGACAGGGGTAGAGACCCAGTACTTC,CASGPSGTGVETQYF
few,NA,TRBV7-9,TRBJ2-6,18,TGTGCCAGCAGCTTACACCATGGCGGCGCCTCTGGGGCCAACGTCCTGACTTTC,CASSLHHGGASGANVLTF
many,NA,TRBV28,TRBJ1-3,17,TGTGCCAGCAGTGCGGGGGACTCCTTCTCTGGAGGAAACACCATATATTTT,CASSAGDSFSGGNTIYF
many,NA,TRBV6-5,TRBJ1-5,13,TGTGCCAGCAGTTACTCCCAGCCGGCGCCCCAGCATTTT,CASSYSQPAPQHF